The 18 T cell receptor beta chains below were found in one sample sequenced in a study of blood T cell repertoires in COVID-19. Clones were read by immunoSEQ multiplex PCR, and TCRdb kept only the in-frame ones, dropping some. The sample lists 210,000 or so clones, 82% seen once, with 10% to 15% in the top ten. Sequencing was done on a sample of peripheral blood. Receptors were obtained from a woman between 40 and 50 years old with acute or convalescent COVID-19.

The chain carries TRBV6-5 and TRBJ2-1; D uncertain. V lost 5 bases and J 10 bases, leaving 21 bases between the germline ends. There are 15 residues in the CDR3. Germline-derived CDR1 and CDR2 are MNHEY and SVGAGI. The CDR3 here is CASSPDWSRRAEQFF. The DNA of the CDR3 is TGTGCCAGCAGTCCCGACTGGTCTCGACGTGCCGAGCAGTTCTTC.

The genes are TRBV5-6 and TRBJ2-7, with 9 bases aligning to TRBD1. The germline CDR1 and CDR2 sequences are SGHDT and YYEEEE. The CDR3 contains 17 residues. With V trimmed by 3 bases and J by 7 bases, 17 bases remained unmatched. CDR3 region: CASSWGRPGQGIVEQYF. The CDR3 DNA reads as TGTGCCAGCAGCTGGGGGAGGCCGGGACAGGGAATTGTGGAGCAGTACTTC.

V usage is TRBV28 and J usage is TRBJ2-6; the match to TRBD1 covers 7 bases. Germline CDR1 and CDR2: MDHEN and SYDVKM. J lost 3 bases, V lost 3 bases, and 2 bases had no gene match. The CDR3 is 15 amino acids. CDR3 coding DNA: TGTGCCAGCAGTTTGACAGGGTTTGGGGCCAACGTCCTGACTTTC. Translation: CASSLTGFGANVLTF.

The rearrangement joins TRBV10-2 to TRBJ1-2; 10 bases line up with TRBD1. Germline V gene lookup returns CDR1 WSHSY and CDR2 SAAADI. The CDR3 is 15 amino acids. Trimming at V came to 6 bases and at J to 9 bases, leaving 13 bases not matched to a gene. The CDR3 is CASRLGQGEKKSYTF. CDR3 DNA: TGCGCCAGCAGATTAGGACAGGGGGAGAAAAAGAGCTACACCTTC.

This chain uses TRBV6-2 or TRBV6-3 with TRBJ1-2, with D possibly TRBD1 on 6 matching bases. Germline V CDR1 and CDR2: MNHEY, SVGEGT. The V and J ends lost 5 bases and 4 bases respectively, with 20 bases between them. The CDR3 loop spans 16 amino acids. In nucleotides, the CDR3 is TGTGCCAGCAGTACGACCGCGAGGGGGTCGAGCTATGGCTACACCTTC. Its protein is CASSTTARGSSYGYTF.

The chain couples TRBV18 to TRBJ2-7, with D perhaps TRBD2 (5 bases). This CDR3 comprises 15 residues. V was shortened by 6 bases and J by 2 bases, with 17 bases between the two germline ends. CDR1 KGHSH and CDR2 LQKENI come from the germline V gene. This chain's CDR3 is CASSTATGYAYEQYF. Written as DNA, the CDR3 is TGTGCCAGCTCGACCGCTACGGGGTACGCCTACGAGCAGTACTTC.

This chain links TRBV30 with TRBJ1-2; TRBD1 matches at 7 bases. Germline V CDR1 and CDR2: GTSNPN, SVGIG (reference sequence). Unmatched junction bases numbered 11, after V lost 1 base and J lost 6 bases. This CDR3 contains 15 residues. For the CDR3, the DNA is TGTGCCTGGAGTGGACTACGGGACAGAAGGCATGGCTACACCTTC. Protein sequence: CAWSGLRDRRHGYTF.

The CDR3 protein is CASSEEMTGVSNQPQHF. DNA of the CDR3: TGTGCCAGCAGTGAAGAGATGACAGGGGTAAGCAATCAGCCCCAGCATTTT. The gene calls are TRBV6-1 and TRBJ1-5; 8 bases are a match to TRBD1. CDR3 length: 17 amino acids. V lost 1 base and J lost 1; bases outside the gene matches: 6. Germline V gene lookup returns CDR1 MNHNS and CDR2 SASEGT.

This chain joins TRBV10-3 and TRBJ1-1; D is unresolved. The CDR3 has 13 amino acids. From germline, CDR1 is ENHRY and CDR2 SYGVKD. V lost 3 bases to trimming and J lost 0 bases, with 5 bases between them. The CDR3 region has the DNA TGTGCCATCAGTGACGAGGTGAACACTGAAGCTTTCTTT. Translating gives CAISDEVNTEAFF.

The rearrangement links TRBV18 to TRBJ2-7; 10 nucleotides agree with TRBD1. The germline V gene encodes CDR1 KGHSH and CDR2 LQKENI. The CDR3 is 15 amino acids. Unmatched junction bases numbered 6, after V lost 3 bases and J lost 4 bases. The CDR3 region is CASSPDRGSVYEQYF. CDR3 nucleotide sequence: TGTGCCAGCTCACCGGACAGGGGGAGTGTGTACGAGCAGTACTTC.

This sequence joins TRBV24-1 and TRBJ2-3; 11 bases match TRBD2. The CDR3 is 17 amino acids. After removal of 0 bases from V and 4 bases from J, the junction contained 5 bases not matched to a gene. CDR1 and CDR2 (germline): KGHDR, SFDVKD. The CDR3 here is CATSDLRLAGGADTQYF. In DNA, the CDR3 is TGTGCCACCAGTGATTTGCGCCTAGCGGGAGGAGCAGATACGCAGTATTTT.

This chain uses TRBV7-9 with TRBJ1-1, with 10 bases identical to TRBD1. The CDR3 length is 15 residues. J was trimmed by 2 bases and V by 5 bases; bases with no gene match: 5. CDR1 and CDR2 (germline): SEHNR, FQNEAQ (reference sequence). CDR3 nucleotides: TGTGCCAGCAGCGGGAGGACAGGGGGAAACACTGAAGCTTTCTTT. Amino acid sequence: CASSGRTGGNTEAFF.

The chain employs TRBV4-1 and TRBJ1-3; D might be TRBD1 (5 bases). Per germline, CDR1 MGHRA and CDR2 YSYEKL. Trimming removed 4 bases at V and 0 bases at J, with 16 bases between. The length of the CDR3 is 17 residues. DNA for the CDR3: TGCGCCAGCAGCCTCGGAAGGGGCTCCGACTCTGGAAACACCATATATTTT. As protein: CASSLGRGSDSGNTIYF.

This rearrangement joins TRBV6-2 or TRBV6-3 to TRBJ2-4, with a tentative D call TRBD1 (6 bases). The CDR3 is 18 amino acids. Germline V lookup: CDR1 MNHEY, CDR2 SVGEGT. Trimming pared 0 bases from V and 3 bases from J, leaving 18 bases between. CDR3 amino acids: CASSYSQGTPMVKNIQYF. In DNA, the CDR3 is TGTGCCAGCAGTTACTCGCAGGGGACCCCCATGGTCAAAAACATTCAGTACTTC.

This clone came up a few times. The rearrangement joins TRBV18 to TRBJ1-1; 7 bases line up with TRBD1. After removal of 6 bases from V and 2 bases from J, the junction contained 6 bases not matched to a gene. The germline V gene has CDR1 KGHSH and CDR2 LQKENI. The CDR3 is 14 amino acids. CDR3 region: CASSPDRTNTEAFF. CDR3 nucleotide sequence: TGTGCCAGCTCCCCGGACAGGACCAACACTGAAGCTTTCTTT.

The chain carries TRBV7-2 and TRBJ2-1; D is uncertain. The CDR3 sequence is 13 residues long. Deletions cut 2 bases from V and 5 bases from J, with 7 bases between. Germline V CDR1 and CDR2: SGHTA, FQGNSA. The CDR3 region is CASSLSQNNEQFF. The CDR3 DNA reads TGTGCCAGCAGCTTATCACAAAACAATGAGCAGTTCTTC.

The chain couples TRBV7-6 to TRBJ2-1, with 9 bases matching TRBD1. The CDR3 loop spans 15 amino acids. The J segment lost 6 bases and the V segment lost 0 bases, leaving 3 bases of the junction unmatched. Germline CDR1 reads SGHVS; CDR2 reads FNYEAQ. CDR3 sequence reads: CASSLATGGSNEQFF. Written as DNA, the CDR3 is TGTGCCAGCAGCTTAGCGACAGGGGGGAGCAATGAGCAGTTCTTC.

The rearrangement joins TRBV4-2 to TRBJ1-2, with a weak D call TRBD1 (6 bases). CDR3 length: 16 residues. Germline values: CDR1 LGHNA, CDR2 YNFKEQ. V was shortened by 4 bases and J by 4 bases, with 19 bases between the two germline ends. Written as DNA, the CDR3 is TGTGCCAGCAGCCCGGATGGGGGGGCCTCTCCCTATGGCTACACCTTC. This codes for CASSPDGGASPYGYTF.